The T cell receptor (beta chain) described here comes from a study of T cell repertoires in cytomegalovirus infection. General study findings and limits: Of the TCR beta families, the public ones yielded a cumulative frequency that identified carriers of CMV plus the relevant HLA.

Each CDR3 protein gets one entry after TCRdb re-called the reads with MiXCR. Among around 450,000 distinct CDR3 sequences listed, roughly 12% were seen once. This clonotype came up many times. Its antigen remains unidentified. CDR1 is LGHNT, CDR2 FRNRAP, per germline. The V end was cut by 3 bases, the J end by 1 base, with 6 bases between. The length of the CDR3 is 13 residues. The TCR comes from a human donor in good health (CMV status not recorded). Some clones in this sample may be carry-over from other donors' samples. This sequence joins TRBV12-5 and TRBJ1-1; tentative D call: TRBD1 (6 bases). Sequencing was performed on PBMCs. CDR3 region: CASGLQGNTEAFF. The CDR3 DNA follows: TGTGCTAGTGGTTTACAGGGGAACACTGAAGCTTTCTTT.